This TCR beta chain was identified during a study of siplizumab effects on memory and regulatory T cells. Overall study: In pairs, mixed lymphocyte reactions were done either with siplizumab at 0.75 to 1 ug/mL or without any drug present. Findings and caveats of the study: Unstimulated naive T cells seemed to show more diversity than memory cells did, and they also seemed to be among the major contributors to the alloresponse. The authors mapped only a minor fraction of alloreactive clones to unstimulated subsets.

In its sample, this clone is medium-sized. The antigen is unknown. Coculture of the mixed lymphocyte reaction cells took place at 37 degrees C and lasted over five days. The study labelled responder PBMCs with CFSE and stimulator PBMCs with Violet Dye, then mixed them 1:1. Assay: immunoSEQ multiplex PCR; the TCRdb copy retains only in-frame clones and omits some. The table includes 10,000 or so clones, around 46% detected once. Per germline, CDR1 MGHRA and CDR2 YSYEKL. The CDR3 runs 15 residues. V was pared by 2 bases and J by 3 bases, with 11 bases between. The TCR was taken from a human donor in good health; the cells came from an allogeneic mixed lymphocyte reaction. Some clones in this sample may be carry-over from other donors' samples. Sequenced input: CFSE-low (dividing) CD8+ T cells sorted from an allogeneic mixed lymphocyte reaction. The chain is built from TRBV4-1 and TRBJ1-5; the D is unclear. CDR3 sequence reads: CASSQTDTTNQPQHF. The CDR3 DNA sequence: TGCGCCAGCAGCCAAACTGACACTACCAATCAGCCCCAGCATTTT.